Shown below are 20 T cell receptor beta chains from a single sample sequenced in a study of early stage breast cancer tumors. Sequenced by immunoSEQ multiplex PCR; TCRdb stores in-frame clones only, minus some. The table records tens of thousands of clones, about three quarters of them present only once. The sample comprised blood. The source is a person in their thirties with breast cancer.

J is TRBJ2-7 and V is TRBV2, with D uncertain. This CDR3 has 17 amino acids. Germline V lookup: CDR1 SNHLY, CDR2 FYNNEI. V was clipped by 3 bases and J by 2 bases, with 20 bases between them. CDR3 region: CASSDPVGRQIAYEQYF. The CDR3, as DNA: TGTGCCAGCAGTGATCCGGTAGGTAGGCAGATAGCCTACGAGCAGTACTTC.

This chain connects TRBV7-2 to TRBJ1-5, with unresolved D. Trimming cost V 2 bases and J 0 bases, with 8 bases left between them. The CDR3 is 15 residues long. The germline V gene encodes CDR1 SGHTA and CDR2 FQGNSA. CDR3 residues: CASSLYLISNQPQHF. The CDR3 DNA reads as TGTGCCAGCAGCTTATACCTGATTAGCAATCAGCCCCAGCATTTT.

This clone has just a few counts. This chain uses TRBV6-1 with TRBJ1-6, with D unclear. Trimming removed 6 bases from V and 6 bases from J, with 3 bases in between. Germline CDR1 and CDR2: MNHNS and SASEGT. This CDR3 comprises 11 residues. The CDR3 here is CASSLNSPLHF. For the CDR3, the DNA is TGTGCCAGCAGCCTTAATTCACCCCTCCACTTT.

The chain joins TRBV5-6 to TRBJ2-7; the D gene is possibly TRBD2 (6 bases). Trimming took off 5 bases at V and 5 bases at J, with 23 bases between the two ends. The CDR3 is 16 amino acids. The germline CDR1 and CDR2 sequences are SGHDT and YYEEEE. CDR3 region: CASSLRGDGIDDEQYF. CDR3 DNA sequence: TGTGCCAGCAGTTTGCGGGGAGACGGGATAGACGACGAGCAGTACTTC.

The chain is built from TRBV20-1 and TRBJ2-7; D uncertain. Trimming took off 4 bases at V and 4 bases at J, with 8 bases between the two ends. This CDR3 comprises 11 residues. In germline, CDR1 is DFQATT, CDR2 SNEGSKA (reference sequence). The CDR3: CSATEAYEQYF. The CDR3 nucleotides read TGCAGTGCTACGGAAGCGTACGAGCAGTACTTC.

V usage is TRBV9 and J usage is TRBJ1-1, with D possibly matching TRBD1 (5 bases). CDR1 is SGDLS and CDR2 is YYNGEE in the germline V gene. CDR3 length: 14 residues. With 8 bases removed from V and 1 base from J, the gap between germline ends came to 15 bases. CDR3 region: CASARQTTNTEAFF. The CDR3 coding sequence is TGTGCCAGTGCCAGACAGACTACGAACACTGAAGCTTTCTTT.

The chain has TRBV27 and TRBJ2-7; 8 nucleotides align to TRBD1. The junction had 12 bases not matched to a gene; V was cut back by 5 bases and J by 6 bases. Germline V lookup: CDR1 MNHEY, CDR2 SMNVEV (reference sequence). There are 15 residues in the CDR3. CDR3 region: CASSLRTGSSLEQYF. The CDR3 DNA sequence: TGTGCCAGCAGTCTTAGGACAGGGTCTTCTCTCGAGCAGTACTTC.

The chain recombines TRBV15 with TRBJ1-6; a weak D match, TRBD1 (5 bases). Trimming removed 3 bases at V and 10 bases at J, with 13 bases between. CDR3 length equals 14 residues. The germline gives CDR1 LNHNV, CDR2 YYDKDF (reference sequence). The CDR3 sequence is CATSRGRDLSPLHF. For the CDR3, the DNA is TGTGCCACCAGCAGGGGCAGGGACCTCTCACCCCTCCACTTT.

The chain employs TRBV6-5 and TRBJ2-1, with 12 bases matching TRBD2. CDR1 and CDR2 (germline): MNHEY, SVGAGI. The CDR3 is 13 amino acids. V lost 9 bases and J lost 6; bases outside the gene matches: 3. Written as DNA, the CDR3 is TGTGCCAGTCGACTAGCGGGAGCCAATGAGCAGTTCTTC. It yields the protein CASRLAGANEQFF.

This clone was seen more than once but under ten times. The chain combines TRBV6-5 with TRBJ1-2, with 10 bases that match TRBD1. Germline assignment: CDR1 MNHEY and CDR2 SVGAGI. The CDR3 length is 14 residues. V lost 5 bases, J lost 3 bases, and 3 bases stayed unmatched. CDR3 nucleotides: TGTGCCAGCAGTCCCGGGACAGGGGACTATGGCTACACCTTC. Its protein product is CASSPGTGDYGYTF.

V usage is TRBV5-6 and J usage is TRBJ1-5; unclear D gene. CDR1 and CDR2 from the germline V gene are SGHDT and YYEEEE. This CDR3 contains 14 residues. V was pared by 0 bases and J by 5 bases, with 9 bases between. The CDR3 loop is CASSLGREDQPQHF. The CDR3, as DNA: TGTGCCAGCAGCTTGGGTAGGGAAGATCAGCCCCAGCATTTT. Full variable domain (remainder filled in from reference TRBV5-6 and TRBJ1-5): DAGVTQSPTHLIKTRGQQVTLRCSPKSGHDTVSWYQQALGQGPQFIFQYYEEEERQRGNFPDRFSGHQFPNYSSELNVNALLLGDSALYLCASSLGREDQPQHFGDGTRLSIL.

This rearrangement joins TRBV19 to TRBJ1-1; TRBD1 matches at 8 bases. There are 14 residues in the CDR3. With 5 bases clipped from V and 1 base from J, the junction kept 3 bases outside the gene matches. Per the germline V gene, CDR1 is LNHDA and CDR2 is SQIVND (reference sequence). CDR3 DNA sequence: TGTGCCAGTAGTCACGGGACAGGGAACACTGAAGCTTTCTTT. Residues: CASSHGTGNTEAFF.

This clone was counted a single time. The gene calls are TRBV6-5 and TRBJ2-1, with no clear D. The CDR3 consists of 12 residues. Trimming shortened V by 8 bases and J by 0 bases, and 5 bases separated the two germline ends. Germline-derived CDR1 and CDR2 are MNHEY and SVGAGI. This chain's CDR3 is CASYGSYNEQFF. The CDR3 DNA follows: TGTGCCAGCTACGGCTCCTACAATGAGCAGTTCTTC.

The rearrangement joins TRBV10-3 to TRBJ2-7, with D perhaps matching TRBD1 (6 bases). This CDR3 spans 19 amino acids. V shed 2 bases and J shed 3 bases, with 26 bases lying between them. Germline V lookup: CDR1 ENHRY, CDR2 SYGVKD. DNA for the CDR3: TGTGCCATCAGTGAGCCCGAGGGGGTAGTGGCCCCGCCGGACTACGAGCAGTACTTC. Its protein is CAISEPEGVVAPPDYEQYF.

The CDR3 sequence: CASVPNSNTEAFF. The CDR3 nucleotides are TGTGCTAGTGTTCCTAACTCGAACACTGAAGCTTTCTTT. This chain joins TRBV12-5 and TRBJ1-1, with no clear D. The CDR3 has 13 amino acids. Trimming took off 7 bases at V and 1 base at J, with 10 bases between the two ends. Germline values: CDR1 LGHNT, CDR2 FRNRAP.

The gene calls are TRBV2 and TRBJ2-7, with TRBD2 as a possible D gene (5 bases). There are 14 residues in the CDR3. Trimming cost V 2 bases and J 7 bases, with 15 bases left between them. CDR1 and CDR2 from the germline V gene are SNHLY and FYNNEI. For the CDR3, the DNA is TGTGCCAGCAGTGAATCTTTGTCGGGGTCAGAGCAGTACTTC. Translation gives CASSESLSGSEQYF.

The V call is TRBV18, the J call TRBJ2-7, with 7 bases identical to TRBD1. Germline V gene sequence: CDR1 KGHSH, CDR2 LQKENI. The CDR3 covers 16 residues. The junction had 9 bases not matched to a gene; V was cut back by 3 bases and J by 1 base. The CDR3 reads CASSPTGIDISYEQYF. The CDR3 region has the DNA TGTGCCAGCTCACCGACAGGGATTGATATTTCCTACGAGCAGTACTTC.

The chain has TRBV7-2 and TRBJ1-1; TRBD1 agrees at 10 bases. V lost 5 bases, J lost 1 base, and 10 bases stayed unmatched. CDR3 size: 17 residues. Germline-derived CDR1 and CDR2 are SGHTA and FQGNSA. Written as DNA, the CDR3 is TGTGCCAGCAGCCTGATAGGGACAGGGGCGGGGAACACTGAAGCTTTCTTT. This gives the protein CASSLIGTGAGNTEAFF.

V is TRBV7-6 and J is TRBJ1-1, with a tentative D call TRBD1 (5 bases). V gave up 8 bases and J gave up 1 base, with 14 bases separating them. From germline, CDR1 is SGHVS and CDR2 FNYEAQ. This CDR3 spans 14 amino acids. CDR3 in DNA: TGTGCCAGCCTTTTAGGAAGGGGGAACACTGAAGCTTTCTTT. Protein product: CASLLGRGNTEAFF.

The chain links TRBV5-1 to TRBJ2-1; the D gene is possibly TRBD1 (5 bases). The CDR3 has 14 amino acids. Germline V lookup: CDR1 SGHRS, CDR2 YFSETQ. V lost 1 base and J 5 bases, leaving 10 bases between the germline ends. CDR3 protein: CASSLWGPNNEQFF. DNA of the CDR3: TGCGCCAGCAGCTTGTGGGGCCCAAACAATGAGCAGTTCTTC.